These T cell receptor beta chains were read from a single sample in a study of blood T cell repertoires in COVID-19. Data came from immunoSEQ multiplex PCR; TCRdb stores just in-frame clones and leaves some out. The sample records some 250,000 clones, under 90% being singletons. The sequenced sample consisted of PBMCs or T cells enriched from blood (not recorded which). The receptors stem from a man aged 18 to 35 who had recovered from COVID-19. CDR3s include the opening cysteine and the closing phenylalanine or tryptophan. D genes are given only for firm matches. Clone size is not always given. Where it is, it says once, few, many or a class for expanded clones.

CASSVRVNQPQHF | TGTGCCAGCAGTGTCAGGGTCAATCAGCCCCAGCATTTT | TRBJ1-5 | NA | NA | TRBV27
CASSLATSGRPYNEQFF | TGTGCCAGCAGCTTAGCGACTAGCGGGAGGCCTTACAATGAGCAGTTCTTC | TRBJ2-1 | NA | TRBD2 | TRBV7-2
CASSSQGSNQPQHF | TGTGCCAGCAGCTCACAGGGGAGCAATCAGCCCCAGCATTTT | TRBJ1-5 | NA | TRBD1 | TRBV6-5
CASSLQKHTEAFF | TGTGCCAGCAGCTTGCAGAAACACACTGAAGCTTTCTTT | TRBJ1-1 | NA | NA | TRBV5-6
CASSYPLAGVGYEQYF | TGTGCCAGCAGTTACCCCCTAGCGGGAGTAGGCTACGAGCAGTACTTC | TRBJ2-7 | NA | TRBD2 | TRBV6-2/TRBV6-3
CASSLGLTGNTGELFF | TGTGCCAGCAGCTTAGGTTTGACGGGGAACACCGGGGAGCTGTTTTTT | TRBJ2-2 | NA | NA | TRBV7-2
CASPGGASYNEQFF | TGTGCCAGCCCCGGTGGGGCATCCTACAATGAGCAGTTCTTC | TRBJ2-1 | NA | NA | TRBV27
CASSGQPGLAGPGELFF | TGTGCCAGCAGTGGACAACCGGGACTAGCTGGTCCCGGGGAGCTGTTTTTT | TRBJ2-2 | NA | TRBD2 | TRBV6-1
CASSMKDGGRAEIRYEQYF | TGTGCCAGTAGTATGAAGGACGGCGGGAGGGCCGAGATCCGATACGAGCAGTACTTC | TRBJ2-7 | NA | TRBD2 | TRBV19
CASSRGGTEAFF | TGTGCCAGCAGCCGAGGGGGCACTGAAGCTTTCTTT | TRBJ1-1 | once | NA | TRBV3-1/TRBV3-2
CASSILSGYEQYF | TGTGCCAGTAGTATCTTGTCAGGGTACGAGCAGTACTTC | TRBJ2-7 | NA | NA | TRBV19
CASSLDGLLNTGELFF | TGTGCCAGCAGCTTAGACGGACTACTCAACACCGGGGAGCTGTTTTTT | TRBJ2-2 | NA | NA | TRBV11-2
CASRKGQGTYGYTF | TGTGCCAGCAGGAAGGGACAGGGGACCTATGGCTACACCTTC | TRBJ1-2 | NA | TRBD1 | TRBV27
CASSDDSYGYTF | TGTGCCAGCAGTGACGACAGCTATGGCTACACCTTC | TRBJ1-2 | few | NA | TRBV12-3/TRBV12-4
CASSLSAGLENSPLHF | TGTGCCAGCAGTTTATCGGCAGGGTTGGAGAATTCACCCCTCCACTTT | TRBJ1-6 | NA | NA | TRBV27
CASSSGDGYTF | TGTGCCAGCAGCTCAGGGGACGGCTACACCTTC | TRBJ1-2 | NA | NA | TRBV5-8
CASSSPPMSEKLFF | TGTGCCAGCAGCTCGCCCCCTATGAGTGAAAAACTGTTTTTT | TRBJ1-4 | NA | NA | TRBV11-3
CAWRRGGYGNQPQHF | TGTGCCTGGAGAAGAGGGGGCTACGGCAATCAGCCCCAGCATTTT | TRBJ1-5 | NA | TRBD1 | TRBV30
CASTNGQGAPLNTEAFF | TGTGCCAGCACCAATGGACAGGGGGCCCCTCTGAACACTGAAGCTTTCTTT | TRBJ1-1 | few | TRBD1 | TRBV2
CASSLDLPSGYTF | TGTGCCAGCAGCTTAGATCTTCCGTCCGGCTACACCTTC | TRBJ1-2 | once | NA | TRBV11-2
CASSKLISYEQYF | TGTGCCAGCAGCAAATTAATCTCCTACGAGCAGTACTTC | TRBJ2-7 | NA | NA | TRBV21-1
CASSTLTGEDDTEAFF | TGTGCCAGCAGCACGCTCACAGGGGAGGACGACACTGAAGCTTTCTTT | TRBJ1-1 | NA | TRBD1 | TRBV7-9
CASSRTGGAETQYF | TGTGCCAGCAGCCGGACAGGGGGCGCAGAGACCCAGTACTTC | TRBJ2-5 | once | TRBD1 | TRBV14
CASSRTEYGYTF | TGTGCCAGCAGTCGGACAGAGTATGGCTACACCTTC | TRBJ1-2 | NA | NA | TRBV12-3/TRBV12-4
CASSLEASGNQPQHF | TGTGCCAGCAGCTTAGAAGCAAGTGGCAATCAGCCCCAGCATTTT | TRBJ1-5 | NA | NA | TRBV11-2
CASSRMGGANTGELFF | TGTGCCAGCAGCCGCATGGGGGGGGCGAACACCGGGGAGCTGTTTTTT | TRBJ2-2 | NA | TRBD2 | TRBV3-1/TRBV3-2
CASSIGTPSYEQYF | TGCGCCAGCAGCATTGGGACTCCCTCCTACGAGCAGTACTTC | TRBJ2-7 | NA | NA | TRBV5-1
CASSQAPGGSGGYTF | TGTGCCAGCAGCCAAGCCCCAGGGGGGTCTGGTGGCTACACCTTC | TRBJ1-2 | NA | TRBD1 | TRBV3-1/TRBV3-2
CASSLMVQAEQYF | TGTGCCAGCAGCTTAATGGTCCAGGCCGAGCAGTACTTC | TRBJ2-7 | NA | NA | TRBV11-2
CASSIDRGAYGYTF | TGTGCCAGCAGTATTGACAGGGGTGCGTATGGCTACACCTTC | TRBJ1-2 | NA | TRBD1 | TRBV28
CASSYSQGAYNSPLHF | TGTGCCAGCAGTTACTCTCAGGGGGCCTATAATTCACCCCTCCACTTT | TRBJ1-6 | NA | TRBD1 | TRBV6-5
CASSYPRGGVGTEAFF | TGTGCCAGCAGTTACCCGAGGGGAGGGGTAGGTACTGAAGCTTTCTTT | TRBJ1-1 | NA | NA | TRBV6-5
CASSLLGTGNSPLHF | TGTGCCAGCAGTTTATTAGGGACAGGGAATTCACCCCTCCACTTT | TRBJ1-6 | NA | TRBD1 | TRBV28
CASRITGSVYTF | TGTGCCAGCAGGATTACAGGGTCTGTCTACACCTTC | TRBJ1-2 | NA | NA | TRBV27
CASSAGDRGYLVYEQYF | TGTGCCAGCAGTGCTGGGGACAGGGGGTACCTAGTCTACGAGCAGTACTTC | TRBJ2-7 | NA | TRBD1 | TRBV2
CASSIYRGGNQPQHF | TGTGCCAGTAGTATTTACAGGGGTGGCAATCAGCCCCAGCATTTT | TRBJ1-5 | few | TRBD1 | TRBV19